This T cell receptor (beta chain) was recovered during a study of blood T cell repertoires in COVID-19. Study summary: Acute-phase and convalescent COVID-19 samples originated in the United States, Italy and Spain. PBMCs, B-cell-depleted T cells, or T cells were the source of the cDNA or gDNA that made up the material.

This CDR3 has 15 amino acids. Deletions cut 0 bases from V and 4 bases from J, with 12 bases between. Germline CDR1 MNHEY, CDR2 SVGAGI. Source study methods: Amplification from reference gene primers served as the basis for estimated nucleated cell counts. The table came from immunoSEQ multiplex PCR; TCRdb's copy has only in-frame clones and leaves some out. Clonal size and the V and J genes are those of that table, whereas D and trimming came from the DNA. The table has 120,000 to 150,000 clones, approximately 78% seen once; the top ten hold about 15%. The chain links TRBV6-5 to TRBJ1-1; D perhaps matches TRBD1 (5 bases). Specimen: peripheral blood. The clonotype originates from a human donor with acute or convalescent COVID-19. The donor label of this sample is uncertain. As DNA, the CDR3 is TGTGCCAGCAGTTACTCGCCACAGGCTCTCACTGAAGCTTTCTTT. Translated: CASSYSPQALTEAFF.